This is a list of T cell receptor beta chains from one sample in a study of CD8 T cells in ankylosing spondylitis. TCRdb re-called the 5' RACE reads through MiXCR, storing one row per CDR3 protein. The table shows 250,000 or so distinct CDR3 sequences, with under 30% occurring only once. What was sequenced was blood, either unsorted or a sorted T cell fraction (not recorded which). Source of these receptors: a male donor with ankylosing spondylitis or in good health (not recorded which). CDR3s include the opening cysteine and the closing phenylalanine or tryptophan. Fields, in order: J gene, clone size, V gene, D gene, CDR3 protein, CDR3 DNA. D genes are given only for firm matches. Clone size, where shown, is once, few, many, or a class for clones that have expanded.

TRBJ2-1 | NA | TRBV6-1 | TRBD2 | CASRRASGLGGLFF | TGTGCCAGCAGGAGAGCCAGCGGCTTGGGGGGGTTGTTCTTC
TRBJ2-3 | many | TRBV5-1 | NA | CASSLDRLSYTDTQYF | TGCGCCAGCAGCTTGGATCGACTATCATACACAGATACGCAGTATTTT
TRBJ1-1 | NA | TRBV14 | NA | CASSLHLAGNTEAFF | TGTGCCAGCAGCTTACATCTGGCGGGGAACACTGAAGCTTTCTTT
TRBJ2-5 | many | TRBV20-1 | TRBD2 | CSARILAQETQYF | TGCAGTGCTAGAATACTAGCGCAAGAGACCCAGTACTTC
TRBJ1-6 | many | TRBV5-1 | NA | CASSLSGEVGSPLHF | TGCGCCAGCAGCCTCTCAGGGGAGGTAGGATCACCCCTCCACTTT
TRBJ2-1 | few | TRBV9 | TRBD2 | CASSGWAAGNNEQFF | TGTGCCAGCAGCGGCTGGGCAGCGGGAAACAATGAGCAGTTCTTC
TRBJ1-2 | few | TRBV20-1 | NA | CSARDGFREGGYTF | TGCAGTGCTAGAGATGGGTTCAGGGAAGGTGGCTACACCTTC
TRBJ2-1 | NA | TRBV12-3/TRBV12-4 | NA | CASSSAIEQFF | TGTGCCAGCAGTTCAGCTATTGAGCAGTTCTTC
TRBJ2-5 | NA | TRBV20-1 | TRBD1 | CSASRTGPETQYF | TGCAGTGCTTCCCGGACAGGGCCAGAGACCCAGTACTTC
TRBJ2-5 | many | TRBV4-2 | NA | CASSQDFRGTQYF | TGTGCCAGCAGCCAAGATTTCAGGGGGACCCAGTACTTC
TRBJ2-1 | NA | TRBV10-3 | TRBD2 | CAISDPTRSGGPGEQFF | TGTGCCATCAGTGACCCCACGAGGAGCGGGGGGCCCGGTGAGCAGTTCTTC
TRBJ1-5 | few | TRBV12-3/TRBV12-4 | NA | CASSPDLNQPQHF | TGTGCCAGCAGTCCGGACCTTAATCAGCCCCAGCATTTT
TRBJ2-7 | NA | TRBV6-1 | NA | CASRPPAKYEQYF | TGTGCCAGCAGGCCCCCAGCCAAGTACGAGCAGTACTTC
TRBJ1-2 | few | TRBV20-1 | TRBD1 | CSDNRGLDYGYTF | TGCAGTGACAACAGGGGGCTGGACTATGGCTACACCTTC
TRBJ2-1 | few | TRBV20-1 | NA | CSGVRGDEQFF | TGCAGTGGGGTTAGAGGCGATGAGCAGTTCTTC
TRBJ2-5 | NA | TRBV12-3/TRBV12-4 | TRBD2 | CASSLGPQRGVRETQYF | TGTGCCAGCAGTTTGGGCCCCCAGCGGGGGGTACGAGAGACCCAGTACTTC
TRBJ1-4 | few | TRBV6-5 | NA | CASSYGGFSGSEKLFF | TGTGCCAGCAGTTATGGGGGCTTCAGTGGCAGTGAAAAACTGTTTTTT
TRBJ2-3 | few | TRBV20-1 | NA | CSARDGRINTQYF | TGCAGTGCCAGGGACGGAAGAATTAATACGCAGTATTTT
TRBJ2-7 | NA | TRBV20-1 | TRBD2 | CSASGGASEQYF | TGCAGTGCTAGCGGGGGGGCTAGCGAGCAGTACTTC
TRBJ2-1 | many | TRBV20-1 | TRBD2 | CSARDLPGTSYEQFF | TGCAGTGCTAGAGATCTCCCCGGGACTAGCTATGAGCAGTTCTTC
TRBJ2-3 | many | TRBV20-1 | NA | CSASTVEEDTQYF | TGCAGTGCTAGTACAGTTGAGGAGGATACGCAGTATTTT
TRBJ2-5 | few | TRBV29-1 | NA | CSPGTQETQYF | TGCAGCCCGGGGACTCAAGAGACCCAGTACTTC
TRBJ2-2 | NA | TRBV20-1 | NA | CSFAGRPTGELFF | TGCAGCTTTGCTGGCAGACCCACCGGGGAGCTGTTTTTT
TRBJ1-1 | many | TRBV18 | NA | CASSPPTGRRTEAFF | TGTGCCAGCTCACCACCCACGGGGAGAAGGACTGAAGCTTTCTTT
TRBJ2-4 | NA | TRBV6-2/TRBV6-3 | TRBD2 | CASSYASGTSGGLAKNIQYF | TGTGCCAGCAGTTACGCGTCGGGGACTAGCGGGGGCCTAGCCAAAAACATTCAGTACTTC
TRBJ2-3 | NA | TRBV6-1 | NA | CASSEEGGDTQYF | TGTGCCAGCAGTGAAGAGGGTGGAGATACGCAGTATTTT
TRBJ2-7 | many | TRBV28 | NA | CASSSADSLYEQYF | TGTGCCAGCAGTTCCGCAGACAGTCTTTACGAGCAGTACTTC
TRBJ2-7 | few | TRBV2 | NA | CASSGSREKGYEQYF | TGTGCCAGCAGTGGGAGCCGGGAAAAGGGCTACGAGCAGTACTTC
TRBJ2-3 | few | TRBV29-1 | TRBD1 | CSVAGTVTDTQYF | TGCAGCGTCGCCGGGACAGTCACAGATACGCAGTATTTT
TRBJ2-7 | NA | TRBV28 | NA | CASSLEGLLAYEQYF | TGTGCCAGCAGTTTGGAGGGACTCCTGGCCTACGAGCAGTACTTC
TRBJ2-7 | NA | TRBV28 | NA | CASKAPSYEQYF | TGTGCCAGCAAGGCTCCCTCCTACGAGCAGTACTTC
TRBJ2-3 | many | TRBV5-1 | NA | CASSAGTDTQYF | TGCGCCAGCAGCGCGGGCACAGATACGCAGTATTTT
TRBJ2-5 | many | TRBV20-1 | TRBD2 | CSARGLAGVETQYF | TGCAGTGCTAGAGGACTAGCGGGGGTAGAGACCCAGTACTTC
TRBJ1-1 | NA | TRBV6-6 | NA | CASAERGASEAFF | TGTGCCAGCGCCGAACGCGGGGCGTCTGAAGCTTTCTTT
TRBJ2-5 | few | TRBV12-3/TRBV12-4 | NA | CASSWAPQETQYF | TGTGCCAGCAGTTGGGCCCCCCAAGAGACCCAGTACTTC
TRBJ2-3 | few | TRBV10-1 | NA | CASSGRGPTQSTDTQYF | TGCGCCAGCAGTGGCCGGGGGCCCACCCAGAGCACAGATACGCAGTATTTT
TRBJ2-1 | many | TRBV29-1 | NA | CSVEGQELTYNEQFF | TGCAGCGTTGAAGGTCAGGAACTCACCTACAATGAGCAGTTCTTC
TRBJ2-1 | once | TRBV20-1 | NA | CSARVQVPKNEQFF | TGCAGTGCTAGGGTACAGGTCCCGAAGAATGAGCAGTTCTTC
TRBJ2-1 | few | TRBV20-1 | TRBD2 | CSAHLLAGGLNEQFF | TGCAGTGCCCACCTACTAGCGGGGGGGCTAAATGAGCAGTTCTTC
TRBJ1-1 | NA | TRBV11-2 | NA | CASSLDREAFF | TGTGCCAGCAGCTTAGATAGGGAAGCTTTCTTT
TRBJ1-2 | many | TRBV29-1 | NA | CSVEEAGINYGYTF | TGCAGCGTTGAAGAGGCAGGTATAAACTATGGCTACACCTTC
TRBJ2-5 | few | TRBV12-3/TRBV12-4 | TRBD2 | CASSWGLAGWGTQYF | TGTGCCAGCAGTTGGGGACTAGCGGGTTGGGGGACCCAGTACTTC
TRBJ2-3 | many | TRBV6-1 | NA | CASSRPLTDTQYF | TGTGCCAGCAGTCGACCCCTTACAGATACGCAGTATTTT
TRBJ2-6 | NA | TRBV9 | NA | CASSEFRNSGANVLTF | TGTGCCAGCAGCGAGTTCAGAAACTCTGGGGCCAACGTCCTGACTTTC
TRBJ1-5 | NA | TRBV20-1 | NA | CSAAVGNQPQHF | TGCAGTGCCGCGGTTGGCAATCAGCCCCAGCATTTT
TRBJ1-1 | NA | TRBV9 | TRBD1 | CASSRTGGGGTEAFF | TGTGCCAGCAGTCGGACAGGGGGCGGGGGCACTGAAGCTTTCTTT
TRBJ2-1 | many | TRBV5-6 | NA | CASNIGTDSYNEQFF | TGTGCCAGCAACATTGGGACGGATTCCTACAATGAGCAGTTCTTC
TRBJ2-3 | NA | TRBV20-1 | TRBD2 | CSACLFSGGTTDTQYF | TGCAGTGCCTGTCTTTTTAGCGGGGGAACCACAGATACGCAGTATTTT
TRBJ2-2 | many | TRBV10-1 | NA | CASSVHGTGELFF | TGCGCCAGCAGTGTACACGGCACCGGGGAGCTGTTTTTT
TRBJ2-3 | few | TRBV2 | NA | CASSDFRDLGHDTQYF | TGTGCCAGCAGTGATTTCAGGGACCTCGGCCATGATACGCAGTATTTT
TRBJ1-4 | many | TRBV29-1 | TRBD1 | CSVEDPTGTGTQQLFF | TGCAGCGTTGAAGACCCAACCGGGACAGGGACGCAGCAACTGTTTTTT
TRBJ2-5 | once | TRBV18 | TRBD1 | CASSPQGATQETQYF | TGTGCCAGCTCACCACAGGGGGCCACCCAAGAGACCCAGTACTTC
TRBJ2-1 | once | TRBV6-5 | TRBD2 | CASSTGLAGGYNEQFF | TGTGCCAGCAGTACTGGACTAGCGGGGGGTTACAATGAGCAGTTCTTC
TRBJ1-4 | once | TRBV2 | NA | CASGRHGNEKLFF | TGTGCCAGCGGGCGACACGGGAATGAAAAACTGTTTTTT
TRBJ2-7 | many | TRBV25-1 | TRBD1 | CASMTGGGSYEQYF | TGTGCCAGCATGACAGGGGGAGGCTCCTACGAGCAGTACTTC